This TCR beta chain was found in a study of shared clonotypes between healthy human individuals. Study at large: Every donor yielded three CD4 naive, three CD4 memory, two CD8 naive and one CD8 memory plate. The study, taken as a whole, reports: Sequencing depth was expected to influence donor clonotype sharing.

Profiling relied on immunoSEQ multiplex PCR, and the TCRdb table lists in-frame clones only, not all of them. This sample has around 700,000 clones, with 60% to 75% found just once. All donors were healthy HIV-negative adults lacking recent acute infections or vaccinations. It was into CD45RA+ naive and CD45RA-negative memory subsets that the CD4+ cells were split. A note on this clone: Its antigen is unknown. Mismatch with germline at one junction end may stem from a read error.

From germline, CDR1 is MNHNS and CDR2 SASEGT. The CDR3 totals 13 residues. This sequence joins TRBV6-1 and TRBJ2-4, with 8 bases aligning to TRBD1. The TCR was taken from a woman aged 30 to 39 in good health. The sequencing sample was made of memory CD4+ T cells sorted from blood. Described subset: CD45RA-negative fraction. CDR3 nucleotide sequence: TGTGCCAGCAGTGAAGCCCTACCCCAGGGGGCTTTCTTC. Its protein is CASSEALPQGAFF.